This T cell receptor (beta chain) was identified during a study of T-cell memory formation after mild COVID-19. Study context: The study found TCR clusters largely donor specific. Regarding the study as a whole: Pre-infection memory contained some responding clones, which suggested that cross-reactive memory had joined. There was no confirmation that second-wave clones peaking on day 37 were SARS-CoV-2 specific.

Germline CDR1 reads SGHTA; CDR2 reads FQGTGA. V lost 5 bases and J lost 4, with 10 bases in between. The CDR3 spans 13 residues. As to this clonotype: Its antigen is unidentified.

TCRdb used MiXCR to reprocess the 5' RACE reads, holding one entry per CDR3 protein. The repertoire has around 200,000 distinct CDR3 sequences, around 25% of them found once; the top ten carry about an eighth. Sample: PBMCs or a T cell subset sorted from them (not recorded which). The chain combines TRBV7-3 with TRBJ2-3; D possibly corresponds to TRBD2 (5 bases). This clonotype originated in an adult woman who had mild COVID-19 (a few samples of this study predate the infection). Cell type and time point are not known. The CDR3 loop is CASSPVRADTQYF. CDR3 nucleotide sequence: TGTGCCAGCAGCCCCGTGAGGGCAGATACGCAGTATTTT. Full variable domain (missing parts from reference TRBV7-3 and TRBJ2-3): GAGVSQTPSNKVTEKGKYVELRCDPISGHTALYWYRQSLGQGPEFLIYFQGTGAADDSGLPNDRFFAVRPEGSVSTLKIQRTERGDSAVYLCASSPVRADTQYFGPGTRLTVL.